Here is one T cell receptor (beta chain) with its context. The antigen is undetermined. This record comes from a study of T cell repertoires in cytomegalovirus infection. Across the study: Based on public TCR beta signatures, there were indications of CMV infection and of a matching HLA type. Findings of the study overall: The cumulative frequency of public TCR beta families distinguished individuals who carried CMV together with the relevant HLA.

Germline V gives CDR1 SGHAT, CDR2 FQDESV (reference sequence). V was pared by 10 bases and J by 0 bases, with 13 bases between. The CDR3 loop spans 13 amino acids. MiXCR, applied by TCRdb to the reads, yields one record per CDR3 protein. In the table there are 65,000 to 85,000 distinct CDR3 sequences, around 28% of which are singletons. The source was CD8+ T cells from cultured PBMCs, collected from culture after CMV antigen stimulation. The sequence came from a human donor in good health (CMV status not recorded). Some clones in this sample may be carry-over from other donors' samples. This chain uses TRBV11-1 with TRBJ2-7; D remains ambiguous. CDR3 region: CATSSGLSYEQYF. CDR3 nucleotide sequence: TGTGCCACTTCGTCAGGCCTCTCCTACGAGCAGTACTTC.